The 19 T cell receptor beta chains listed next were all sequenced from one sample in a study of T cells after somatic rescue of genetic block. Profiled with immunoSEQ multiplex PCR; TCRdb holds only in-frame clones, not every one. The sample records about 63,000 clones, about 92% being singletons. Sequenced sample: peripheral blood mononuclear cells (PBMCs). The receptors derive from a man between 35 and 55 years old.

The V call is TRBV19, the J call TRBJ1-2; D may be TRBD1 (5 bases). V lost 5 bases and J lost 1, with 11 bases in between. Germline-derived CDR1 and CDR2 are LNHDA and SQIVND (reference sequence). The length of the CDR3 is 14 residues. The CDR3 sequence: CASSASRDNYGYTF. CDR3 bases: TGTGCCAGTAGTGCCTCCAGGGATAACTATGGCTACACCTTC. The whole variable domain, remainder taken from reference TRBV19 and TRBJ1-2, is DGGITQSPKYLFRKEGQNVTLSCEQNLNHDAMYWYRQDPGQGLRLIYYSQIVNDFQKGDIAEGYSVSREKKESFPLTVTSAQKNPTAFYLCASSASRDNYGYTFGSGTRLTVV.

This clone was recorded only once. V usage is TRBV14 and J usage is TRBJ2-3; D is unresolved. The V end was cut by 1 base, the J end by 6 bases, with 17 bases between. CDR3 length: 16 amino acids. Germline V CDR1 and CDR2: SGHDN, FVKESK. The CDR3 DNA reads TGTGCCAGCAGCCAAGTAGTAAACGGCATCTTCGATACGCAGTATTTT. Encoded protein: CASSQVVNGIFDTQYF.

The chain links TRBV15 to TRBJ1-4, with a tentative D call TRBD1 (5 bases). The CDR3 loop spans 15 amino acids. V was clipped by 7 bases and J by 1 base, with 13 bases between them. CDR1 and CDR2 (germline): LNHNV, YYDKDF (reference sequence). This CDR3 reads CATKTLGVTNEKLFF. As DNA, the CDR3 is TGTGCCACCAAAACTTTGGGGGTAACTAATGAAAAACTGTTTTTT.

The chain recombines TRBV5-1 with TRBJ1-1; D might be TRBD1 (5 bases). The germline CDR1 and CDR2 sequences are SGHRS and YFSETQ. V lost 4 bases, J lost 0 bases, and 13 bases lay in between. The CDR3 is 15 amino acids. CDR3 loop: CASSTDSSMNTEAFF. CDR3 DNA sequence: TGCGCCAGCAGCACCGACAGCTCCATGAACACTGAAGCTTTCTTT.

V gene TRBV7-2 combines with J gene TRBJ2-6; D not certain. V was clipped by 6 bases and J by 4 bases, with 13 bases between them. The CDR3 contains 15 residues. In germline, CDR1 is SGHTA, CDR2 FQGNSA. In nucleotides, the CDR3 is TGTGCCAGCAGTTCCCGTCGAGCGGGGGCCAACGTCCTGACTTTC. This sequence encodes CASSSRRAGANVLTF.

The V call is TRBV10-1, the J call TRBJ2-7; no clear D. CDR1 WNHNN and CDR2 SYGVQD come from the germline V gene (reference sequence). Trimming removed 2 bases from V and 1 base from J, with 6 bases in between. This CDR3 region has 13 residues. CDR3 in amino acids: CASSEADSYEQYF. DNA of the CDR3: TGCGCCAGCAGTGAGGCGGATTCCTACGAGCAGTACTTC.

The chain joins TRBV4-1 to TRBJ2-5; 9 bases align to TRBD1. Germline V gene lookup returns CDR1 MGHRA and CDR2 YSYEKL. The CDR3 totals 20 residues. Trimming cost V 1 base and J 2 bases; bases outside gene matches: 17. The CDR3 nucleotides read TGCGCCAGCAGCCAAGTTCGTTACGGACAGGGGAGGATCTCTCAAGAGACCCAGTACTTC. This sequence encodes CASSQVRYGQGRISQETQYF.

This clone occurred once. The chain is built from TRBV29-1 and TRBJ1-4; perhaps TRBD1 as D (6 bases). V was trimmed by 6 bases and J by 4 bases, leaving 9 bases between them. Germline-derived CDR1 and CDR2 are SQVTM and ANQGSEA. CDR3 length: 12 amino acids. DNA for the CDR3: TGCAGCGTAAGGGACAATAATGAAAAACTGTTTTTT. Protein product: CSVRDNNEKLFF.

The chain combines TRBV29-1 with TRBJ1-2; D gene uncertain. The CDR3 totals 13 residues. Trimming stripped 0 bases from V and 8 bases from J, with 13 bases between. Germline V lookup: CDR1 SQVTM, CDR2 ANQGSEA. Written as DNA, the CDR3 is TGCAGCGTTGAAGATGGGATTCCCGAGGGCTACACCTTC. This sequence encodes CSVEDGIPEGYTF.

DNA of the CDR3: TGCGCCAGCAGCTCGCAGGGTGAGACCCAGTACTTC. Translation: CASSSQGETQYF. The genes are TRBV5-1 and TRBJ2-5; perhaps TRBD1 as D (5 bases). V was shortened by 3 bases and J by 5 bases, with 8 bases between the two germline ends. Germline CDR1 and CDR2: SGHRS and YFSETQ. The CDR3 consists of 12 residues.

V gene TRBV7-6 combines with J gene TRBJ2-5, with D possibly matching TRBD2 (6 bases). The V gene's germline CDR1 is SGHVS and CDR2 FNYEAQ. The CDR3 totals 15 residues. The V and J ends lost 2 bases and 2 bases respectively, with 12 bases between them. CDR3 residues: CASSLSPEGQETQYF. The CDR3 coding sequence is TGTGCCAGCAGCTTAAGCCCGGAGGGGCAAGAGACCCAGTACTTC. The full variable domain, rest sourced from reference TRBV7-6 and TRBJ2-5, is GAGVSQSPRYKVTKRGQDVALRCDPISGHVSLYWYRQALGQGPEFLTYFNYEAQQDKSGLPNDRFSAERPEGSISTLTIQRTEQRDSAMYRCASSLSPEGQETQYFGPGTRLLVL.

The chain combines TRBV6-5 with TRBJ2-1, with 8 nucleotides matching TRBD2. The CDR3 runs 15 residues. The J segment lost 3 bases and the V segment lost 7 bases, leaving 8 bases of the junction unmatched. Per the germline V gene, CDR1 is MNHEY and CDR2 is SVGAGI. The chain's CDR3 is CASTIAGGGYNEQFF. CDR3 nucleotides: TGTGCCAGCACTATAGCCGGGGGGGGCTACAATGAGCAGTTCTTC.

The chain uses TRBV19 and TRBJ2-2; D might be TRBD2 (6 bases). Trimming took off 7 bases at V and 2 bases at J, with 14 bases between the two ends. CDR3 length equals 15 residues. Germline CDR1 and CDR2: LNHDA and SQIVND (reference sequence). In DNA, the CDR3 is TGTGCCAGTACCACCGGGACTGCAAACACCGGGGAGCTGTTTTTT. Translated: CASTTGTANTGELFF. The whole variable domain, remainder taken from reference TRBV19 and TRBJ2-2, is DGGITQSPKYLFRKEGQNVTLSCEQNLNHDAMYWYRQDPGQGLRLIYYSQIVNDFQKGDIAEGYSVSREKKESFPLTVTSAQKNPTAFYLCASTTGTANTGELFFGEGSRLTVL.

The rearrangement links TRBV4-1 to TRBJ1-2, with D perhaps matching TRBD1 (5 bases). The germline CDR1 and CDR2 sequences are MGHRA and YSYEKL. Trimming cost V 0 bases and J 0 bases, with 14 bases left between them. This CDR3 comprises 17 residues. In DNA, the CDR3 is TGCGCCAGCAGCCAAGAGTTGTCAGGGCCTACTAACTATGGCTACACCTTC. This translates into CASSQELSGPTNYGYTF.

CDR3 sequence reads: CASSPDRGPLAKNIQYF. The CDR3, as DNA: TGTGCCAGTAGCCCGGACAGGGGGCCACTAGCCAAAAACATTCAGTACTTC. The V and J genes are TRBV19 and TRBJ2-4, with 11 positions matching TRBD1. The CDR3 consists of 17 residues. CDR1 is LNHDA and CDR2 is SQIVND in the germline V gene (reference sequence). J lost 0 bases, V lost 6 bases, and 7 bases had no gene match.

The CDR3 region has the DNA TGTGCCAGCAGTGAGGGGTGGGGGACAGGGACCCTCTGGGGCACAGATACGCAGTATTTT. Translated, it gives CASSEGWGTGTLWGTDTQYF. The V and J genes are TRBV6-1 and TRBJ2-3, with TRBD1 identical over 9 bases. Looked up from germline, CDR1 is MNHNS and CDR2 is SASEGT. This CDR3 region has 20 residues. Trimming at V came to 3 bases and at J to 1 base, leaving 17 bases not matched to a gene.

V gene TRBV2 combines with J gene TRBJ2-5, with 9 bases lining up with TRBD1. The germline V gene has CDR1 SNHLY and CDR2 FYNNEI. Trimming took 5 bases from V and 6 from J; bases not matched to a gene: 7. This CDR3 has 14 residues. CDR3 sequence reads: CASSPRTGEKTQYF. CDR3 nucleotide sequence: TGTGCCAGCAGTCCACGGACAGGGGAGAAGACCCAGTACTTC.

The CDR3 bases are TGTGCCAGCAGCTTAGAAGAGGGGGAAAAACTGTTTTTT. It specifies CASSLEEGEKLFF. The rearrangement uses TRBV13 and TRBJ1-4, with D tentatively TRBD1 (5 bases). The CDR3 runs 13 residues. Trimming shortened V by 1 base and J by 8 bases, and 8 bases separated the two germline ends. Germline V gene sequence: CDR1 PRHDT, CDR2 FYEKMQ (reference sequence).

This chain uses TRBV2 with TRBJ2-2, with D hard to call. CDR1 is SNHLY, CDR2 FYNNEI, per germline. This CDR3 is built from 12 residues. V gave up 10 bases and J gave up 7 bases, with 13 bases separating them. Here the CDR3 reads CATDEADGELFF. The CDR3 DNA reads TGTGCCACGGACGAGGCTGACGGGGAGCTGTTTTTT.